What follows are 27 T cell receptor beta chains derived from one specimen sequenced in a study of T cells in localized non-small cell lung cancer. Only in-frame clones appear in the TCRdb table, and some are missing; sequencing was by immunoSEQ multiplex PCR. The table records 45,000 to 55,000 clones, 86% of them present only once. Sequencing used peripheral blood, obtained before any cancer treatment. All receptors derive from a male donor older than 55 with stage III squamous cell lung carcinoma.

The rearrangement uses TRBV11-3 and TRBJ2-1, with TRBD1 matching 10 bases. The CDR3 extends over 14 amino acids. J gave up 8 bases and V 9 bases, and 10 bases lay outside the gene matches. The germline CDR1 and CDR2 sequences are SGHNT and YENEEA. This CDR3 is CASSRDRGGDEQFF. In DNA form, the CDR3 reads TGTGCCAGTAGCCGGGACAGGGGAGGAGATGAGCAGTTCTTC. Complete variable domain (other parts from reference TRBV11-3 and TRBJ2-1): EAGVVQSPRYKIIEKKQPVAFWCNPISGHNTLYWYLQNLGQGPELLIRYENEEAVDDSQLPKDRFSAERLKGVDSTLKIQPAELGDSAVYLCASSRDRGGDEQFFGPGTRLTVL.

The CDR3 DNA sequence: TGTGCCAGCAGTGAGGGGCAGAGTAGCAATCAGCCCCAGCATTTT. Translation gives CASSEGQSSNQPQHF. This chain joins TRBV6-1 and TRBJ1-5; weak D call: TRBD1 (5 bases). The V gene's germline CDR1 is MNHNS and CDR2 SASEGT. This CDR3 region has 15 residues. V lost 3 bases to trimming and J lost 0 bases, with 9 bases between them.

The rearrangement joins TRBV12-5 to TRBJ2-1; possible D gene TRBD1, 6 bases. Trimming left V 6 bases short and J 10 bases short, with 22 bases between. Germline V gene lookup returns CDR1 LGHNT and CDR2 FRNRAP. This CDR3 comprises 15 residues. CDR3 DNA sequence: TGTGCTAGTGGCCCTGACATCAGGGGCGGCCGGGAGCAGTTCTTC. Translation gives CASGPDIRGGREQFF. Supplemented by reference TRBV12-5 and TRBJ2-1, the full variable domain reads DARVTQTPRHKVTEMGQEVTMRCQPILGHNTVFWYRQTMMQGLELLAYFRNRAPLDDSGMPKDRFSAEMPDATLATLKIQPSEPRDSAVYFCASGPDIRGGREQFFGPGTRLTVL.

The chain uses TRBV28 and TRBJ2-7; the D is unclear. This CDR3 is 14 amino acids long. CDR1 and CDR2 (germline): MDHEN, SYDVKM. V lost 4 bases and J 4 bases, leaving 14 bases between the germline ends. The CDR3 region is CASSSTVKRYEQYF. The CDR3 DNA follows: TGTGCCAGCAGTTCGACGGTGAAGAGGTACGAGCAGTACTTC.

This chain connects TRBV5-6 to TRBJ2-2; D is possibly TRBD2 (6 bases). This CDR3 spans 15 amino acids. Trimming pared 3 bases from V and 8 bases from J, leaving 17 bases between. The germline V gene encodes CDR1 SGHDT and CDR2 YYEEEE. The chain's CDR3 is CASSSRDSPKGELFF. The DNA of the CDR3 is TGTGCCAGCAGCTCACGGGACTCCCCTAAGGGGGAGCTGTTTTTT.

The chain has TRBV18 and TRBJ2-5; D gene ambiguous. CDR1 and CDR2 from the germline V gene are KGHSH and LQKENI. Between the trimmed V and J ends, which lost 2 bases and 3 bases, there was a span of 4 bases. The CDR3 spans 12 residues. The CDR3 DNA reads TGTGCCAGCTCACCAAGGGAAGAGACCCAGTACTTC. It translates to CASSPREETQYF.

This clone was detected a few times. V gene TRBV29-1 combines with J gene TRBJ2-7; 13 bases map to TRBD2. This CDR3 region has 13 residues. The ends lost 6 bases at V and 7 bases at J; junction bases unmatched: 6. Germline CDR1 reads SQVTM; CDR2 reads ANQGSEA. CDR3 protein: CSVALAGGGEQYF. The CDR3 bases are TGCAGCGTAGCACTAGCGGGAGGGGGGGAGCAGTACTTC.

The CDR3 DNA reads as TGTGCCAGCAGCTTACAGGGGGGCAAAAAAGCTTTCTTT. Translated, it gives CASSLQGGKKAFF. The J gene is TRBJ1-1, the V gene TRBV7-3; 7 positions match TRBD1. V lost 2 bases and J lost 9; bases outside the gene matches: 6. In germline, CDR1 is SGHTA, CDR2 FQGTGA. The CDR3 runs 13 residues.

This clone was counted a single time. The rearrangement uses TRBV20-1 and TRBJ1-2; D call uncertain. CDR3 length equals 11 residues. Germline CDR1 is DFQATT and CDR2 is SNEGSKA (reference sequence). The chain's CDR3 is CMTPANYGYTF. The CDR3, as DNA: TGCATGACACCAGCTAACTATGGCTACACCTTC.

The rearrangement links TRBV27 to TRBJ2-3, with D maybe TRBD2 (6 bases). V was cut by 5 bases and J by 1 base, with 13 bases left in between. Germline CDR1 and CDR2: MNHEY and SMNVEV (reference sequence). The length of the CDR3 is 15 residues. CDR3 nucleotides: TGTGCCAGCAGTAACTTGGGCGGGGGCACAGATACGCAGTATTTT. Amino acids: CASSNLGGGTDTQYF.

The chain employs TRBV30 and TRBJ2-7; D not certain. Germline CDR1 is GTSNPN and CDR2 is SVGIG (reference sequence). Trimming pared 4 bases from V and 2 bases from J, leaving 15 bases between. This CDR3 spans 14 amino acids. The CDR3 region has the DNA TGTGCCTGGAACGGTGATCCAAACACCTACGAGCAGTACTTC. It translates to CAWNGDPNTYEQYF.

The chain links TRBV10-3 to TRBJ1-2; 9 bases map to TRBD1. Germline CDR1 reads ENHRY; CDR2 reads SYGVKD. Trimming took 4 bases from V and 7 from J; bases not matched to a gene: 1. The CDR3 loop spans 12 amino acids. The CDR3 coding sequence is TGTGCCATCAGTGTACAGGGGGCTGGCTACACCTTC. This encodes CAISVQGAGYTF.

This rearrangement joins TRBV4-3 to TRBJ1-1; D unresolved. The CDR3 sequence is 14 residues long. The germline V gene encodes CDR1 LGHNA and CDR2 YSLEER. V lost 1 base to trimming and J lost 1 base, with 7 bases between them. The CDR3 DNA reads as TGCGCCAGCAGCCAAGCGCGCCGGAACACTGAAGCTTTCTTT. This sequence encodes CASSQARRNTEAFF.

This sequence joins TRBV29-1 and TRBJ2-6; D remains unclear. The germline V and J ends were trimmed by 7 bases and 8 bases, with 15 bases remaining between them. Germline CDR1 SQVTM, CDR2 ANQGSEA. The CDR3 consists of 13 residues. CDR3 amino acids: CSALPRASNVLTF. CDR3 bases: TGCAGCGCCCTCCCCCGGGCTTCCAACGTCCTGACTTTC. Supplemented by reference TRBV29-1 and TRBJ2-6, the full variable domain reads SAVISQKPSRDICQRGTSLTIQCQVDSQVTMMFWYRQQPGQSLTLIATANQGSEATYESGFVIDKFPISRPNLTFSTLTVSNMSPEDSSIYLCSALPRASNVLTFGAGSRLTVL.

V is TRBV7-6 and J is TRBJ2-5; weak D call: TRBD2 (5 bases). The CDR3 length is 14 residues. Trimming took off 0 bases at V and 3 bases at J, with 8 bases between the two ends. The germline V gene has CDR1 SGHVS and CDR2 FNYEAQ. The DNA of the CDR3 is TGTGCCAGCAGCTTAGCCGACTATAAAGAGACCCAGTACTTC. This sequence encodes CASSLADYKETQYF.

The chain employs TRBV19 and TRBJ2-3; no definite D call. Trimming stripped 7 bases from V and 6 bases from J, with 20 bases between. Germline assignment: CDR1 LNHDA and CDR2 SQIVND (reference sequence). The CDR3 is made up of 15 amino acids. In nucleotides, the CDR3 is TGTGCCAGTACCTCTCCTGGACCTTTACAGGATACGCAGTATTTT. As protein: CASTSPGPLQDTQYF.

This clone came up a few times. The DNA for the CDR3 is TGTGCCAGCAGATATGGATCTGAAGCTTTCTTT. Protein: CASRYGSEAFF. The chain combines TRBV7-8 with TRBJ1-1; D is undetermined. Germline V gene sequence: CDR1 SGHVS, CDR2 FQNEAQ. The CDR3 consists of 11 residues. V lost 6 bases and J lost 6, with 8 bases in between. Full variable domain (outside the CDR3, taken from reference TRBV7-8 and TRBJ1-1): GAGVSQSPRYKVAKRGQDVALRCDPISGHVSLFWYQQALGQGPEFLTYFQNEAQLDKSGLPSDRFFAERPEGSVSTLKIQRTQQEDSAVYLCASRYGSEAFFGQGTRLTVV.

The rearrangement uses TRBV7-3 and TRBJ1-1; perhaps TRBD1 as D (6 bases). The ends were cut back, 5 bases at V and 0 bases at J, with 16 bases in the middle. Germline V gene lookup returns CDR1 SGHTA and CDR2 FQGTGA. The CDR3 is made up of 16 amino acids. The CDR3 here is CASSPSRDTLNTEAFF. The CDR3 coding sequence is TGTGCCAGCAGCCCTTCACGGGACACCTTGAACACTGAAGCTTTCTTT. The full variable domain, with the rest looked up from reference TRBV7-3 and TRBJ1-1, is GAGVSQTPSNKVTEKGKYVELRCDPISGHTALYWYRQSLGQGPEFLIYFQGTGAADDSGLPNDRFFAVRPEGSVSTLKIQRTERGDSAVYLCASSPSRDTLNTEAFFGQGTRLTVV.

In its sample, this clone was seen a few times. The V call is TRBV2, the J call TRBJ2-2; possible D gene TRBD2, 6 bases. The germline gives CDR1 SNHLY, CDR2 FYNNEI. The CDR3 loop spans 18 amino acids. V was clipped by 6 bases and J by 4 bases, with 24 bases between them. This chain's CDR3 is CASSARGWGLSVTGELFF. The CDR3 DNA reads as TGTGCCAGCAGCGCAAGGGGATGGGGACTTTCTGTCACCGGGGAGCTGTTTTTT.

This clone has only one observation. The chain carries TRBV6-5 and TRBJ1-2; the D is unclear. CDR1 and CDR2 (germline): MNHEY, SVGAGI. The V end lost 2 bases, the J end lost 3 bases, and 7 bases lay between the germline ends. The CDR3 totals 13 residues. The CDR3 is CASSYGADYGYTF. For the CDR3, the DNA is TGTGCCAGCAGTTACGGAGCGGACTATGGCTACACCTTC.

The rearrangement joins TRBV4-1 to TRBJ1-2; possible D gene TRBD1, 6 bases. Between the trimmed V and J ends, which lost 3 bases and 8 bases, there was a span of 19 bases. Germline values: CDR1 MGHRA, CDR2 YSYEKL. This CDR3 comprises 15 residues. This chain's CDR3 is CASSQGGHPIGGYTF. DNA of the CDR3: TGCGCCAGCAGCCAGGGGGGACATCCCATTGGGGGCTACACCTTC.

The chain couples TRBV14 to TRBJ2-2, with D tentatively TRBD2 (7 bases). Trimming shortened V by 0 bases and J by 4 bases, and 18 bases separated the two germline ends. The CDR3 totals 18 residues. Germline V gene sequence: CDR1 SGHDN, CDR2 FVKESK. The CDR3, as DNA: TGTGCCAGCAGCCAAGAGGGGGGGCAGGGATCGAGCACCGGGGAGCTGTTTTTT. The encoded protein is CASSQEGGQGSSTGELFF.

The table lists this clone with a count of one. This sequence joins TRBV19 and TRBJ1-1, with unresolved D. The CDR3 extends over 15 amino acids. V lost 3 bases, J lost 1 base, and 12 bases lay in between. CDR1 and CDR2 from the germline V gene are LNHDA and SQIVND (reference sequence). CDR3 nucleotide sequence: TGTGCCAGTAGTATTGGTTCGAAGGGGAACACTGAAGCTTTCTTT. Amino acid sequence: CASSIGSKGNTEAFF.

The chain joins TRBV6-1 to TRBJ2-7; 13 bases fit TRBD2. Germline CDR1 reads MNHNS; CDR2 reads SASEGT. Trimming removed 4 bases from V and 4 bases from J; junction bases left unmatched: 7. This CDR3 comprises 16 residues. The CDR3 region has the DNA TGTGCCAGCAGTGGGACTAGCGGGAGTATTAGTTACGAGCAGTACTTC. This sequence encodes CASSGTSGSISYEQYF.

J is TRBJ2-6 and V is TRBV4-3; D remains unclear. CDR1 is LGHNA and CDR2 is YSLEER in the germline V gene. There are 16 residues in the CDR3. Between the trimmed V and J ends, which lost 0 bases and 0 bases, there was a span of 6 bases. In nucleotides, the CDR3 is TGCGCCAGCAGCCAAGATTCTACCTCTGGGGCCAACGTCCTGACTTTC. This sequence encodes CASSQDSTSGANVLTF.

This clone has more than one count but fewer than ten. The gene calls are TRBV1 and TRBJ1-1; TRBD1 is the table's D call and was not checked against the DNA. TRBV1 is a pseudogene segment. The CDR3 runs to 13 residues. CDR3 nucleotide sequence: TGCACCAGCAGCCAATCAGGGGGCAATGAAGCTTTCTTT. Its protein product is CTSSQSGGNEAFF.

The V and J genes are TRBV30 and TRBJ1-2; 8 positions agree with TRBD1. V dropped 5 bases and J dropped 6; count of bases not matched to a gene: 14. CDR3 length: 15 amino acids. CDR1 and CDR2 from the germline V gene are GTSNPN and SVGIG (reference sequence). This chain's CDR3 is CAWESGQGRHDGYTF. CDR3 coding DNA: TGTGCCTGGGAAAGCGGACAGGGAAGGCATGATGGCTACACCTTC. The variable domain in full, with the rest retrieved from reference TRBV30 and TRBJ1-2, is SQTIHQWPATLVQPVGSPLSLECTVEGTSNPNLYWYRQAAGRGLQLLFYSVGIGQISSEVPQNLSASRPQDRQFILSSKKLLLSDSGFYLCAWESGQGRHDGYTFGSGTRLTVV.